This TCR beta chain was captured in a study of shared clonotypes between healthy human individuals. Germline-derived CDR1 and CDR2 are SGHTS and YDEGEE. This CDR3 has 16 amino acids. J lost 2 bases, V lost 4 bases, and 5 bases had no gene match. Naive CD8 populations comprised CD45RO-negative cells positively selected for CCR7, excluding terminally differentiated effector memory CD45RA+ cells. Assay: immunoSEQ multiplex PCR; the TCRdb copy retains only in-frame clones and omits some. The sample includes about 1,800,000 clones, about 95% of them seen just once. This clonotype was obtained from a man between 18 and 29 years old in good health. Sequencing was carried out using naive CD8+ T cells sorted from blood. The gene calls are TRBV5-8 and TRBJ2-1; TRBD2 matches 11 bases. DNA for the CDR3: TGTGCCAGCAGCGACTCTAGCGGGGGGCCCTACAATGAGCAGTTCTTC. Amino acids: CASSDSSGGPYNEQFF. Supplemented by reference TRBV5-8 and TRBJ2-1, the full variable domain reads EAGVTQSPTHLIKTRGQQATLRCSPISGHTSVYWYQQALGLGLQFLLWYDEGEERNRGNFPPRFSGRQFPNYSSELNVNALELEDSALYLCASSDSSGGPYNEQFFGPGTRLTVL.